This TCR beta chain appears in the sequencing data of a study of a mutant IDH1 vaccine in newly diagnosed glioma. As for the study in general: Patients were pretreated with radiotherapy, temozolomide, or both, mostly both.

Notes on the study in general: Whatever changes occurred in top peripheral T cell clonotypes seemed unrelated to pseudoprogression. Researchers report vaccine-induced immune responses in approximately 95% of patients.

This CDR3 comprises 14 residues. The germline gives CDR1 MNHNS, CDR2 SASEGT. V gave up 4 bases and J gave up 0 bases, with 7 bases separating them. In the case of this clone: Its antigen is not known.

Profiling relied on immunoSEQ multiplex PCR, and the TCRdb table lists in-frame clones only, not all of them. Of over 55,000 clones listed, around 83% are singletons. Time point denoted: baseline, week 1 (first vaccination visit). Treatment indicated: pre-vaccination baseline after standard-of-care therapy. Donor diagnoses consisted of new WHO grade 3 or 4 IDH1-mutant, ATRX-lost astrocytomas. This clonotype was obtained from a woman younger than 30 with glioma. Some clones in this sample may be carry-over from other donors' samples. Here the sequenced sample was peripheral blood mononuclear cells (PBMCs), taken from a glioma patient treated with radiotherapy, temozolomide or both. The chain couples TRBV6-1 to TRBJ1-5; no clear D gene. The CDR3 here is CASSVLGSNQPQHF. The CDR3 DNA reads as TGTGCCAGCAGTGTCCTTGGTAGCAATCAGCCCCAGCATTTT.